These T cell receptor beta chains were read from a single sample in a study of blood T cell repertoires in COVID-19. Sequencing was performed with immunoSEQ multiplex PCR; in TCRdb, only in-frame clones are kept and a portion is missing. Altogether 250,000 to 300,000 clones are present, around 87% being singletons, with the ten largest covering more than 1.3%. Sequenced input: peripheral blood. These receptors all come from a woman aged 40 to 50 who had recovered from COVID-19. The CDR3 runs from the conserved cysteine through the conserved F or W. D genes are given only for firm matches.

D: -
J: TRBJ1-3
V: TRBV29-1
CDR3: CSPRTDFRGNTIYF

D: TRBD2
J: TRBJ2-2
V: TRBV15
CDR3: CATSRAGGGAVTGELFF

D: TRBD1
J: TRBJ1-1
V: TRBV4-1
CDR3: CASSQAGGERLSEAFF

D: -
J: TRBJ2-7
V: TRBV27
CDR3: CASSWQRTDEQYF

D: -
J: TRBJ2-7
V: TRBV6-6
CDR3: CASSPSDYEQYF

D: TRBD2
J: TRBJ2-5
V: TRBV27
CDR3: CASSSRLAGGPETQYF

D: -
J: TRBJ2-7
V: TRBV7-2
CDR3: CASSLVAGRAYEQYF

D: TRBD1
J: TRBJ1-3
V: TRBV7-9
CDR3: CASSLLQGAGAGNTIYF

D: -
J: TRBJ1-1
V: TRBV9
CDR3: CASSRRHGAGAEAFF

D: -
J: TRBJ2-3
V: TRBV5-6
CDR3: CASSSPAGDTDTQYF

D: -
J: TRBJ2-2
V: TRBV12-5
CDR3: CASGPGTRGATGELFF

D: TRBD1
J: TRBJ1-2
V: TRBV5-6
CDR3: CASSNPGQGNGYGYTF

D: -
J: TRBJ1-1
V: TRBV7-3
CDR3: CASSLTSQGTEAFF

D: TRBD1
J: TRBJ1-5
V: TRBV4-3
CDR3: CASSHRQGVQPQHF

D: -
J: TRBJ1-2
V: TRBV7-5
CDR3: CARSYRGSRGVLYSNGYTF

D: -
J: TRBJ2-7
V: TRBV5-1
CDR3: CASSLDPPTPTPGEQYF

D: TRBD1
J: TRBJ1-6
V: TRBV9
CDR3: CASSGPRTGPNSPLHF

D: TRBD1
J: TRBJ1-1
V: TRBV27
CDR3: CASSPQGGSTEAFF

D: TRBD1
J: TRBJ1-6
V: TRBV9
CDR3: CASSVADRRSPLHF

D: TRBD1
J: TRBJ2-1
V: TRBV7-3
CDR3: CASSPRGTGGSNEQFF

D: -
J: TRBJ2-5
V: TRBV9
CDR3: CASSVGSGRTQETQYF

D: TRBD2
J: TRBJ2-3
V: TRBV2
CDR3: CASMGLAGEADTQYF

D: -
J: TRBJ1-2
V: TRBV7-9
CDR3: CASTLKTGYYGYTF

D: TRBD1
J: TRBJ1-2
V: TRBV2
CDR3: CASSEALRQGLFGYTF

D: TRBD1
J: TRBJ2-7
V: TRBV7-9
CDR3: CASSDRDRLYEQYF

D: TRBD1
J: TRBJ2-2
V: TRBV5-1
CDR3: CASSLPGTGTGELFF

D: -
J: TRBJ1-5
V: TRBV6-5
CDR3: CASSPDGLNQPQHF

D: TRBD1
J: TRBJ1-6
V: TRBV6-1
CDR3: CASSEAGTGGLPLHF

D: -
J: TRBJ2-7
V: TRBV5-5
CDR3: CASSAGQNLYEQYF

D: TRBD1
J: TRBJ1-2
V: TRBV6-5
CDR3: CASSPDRDYGYTF

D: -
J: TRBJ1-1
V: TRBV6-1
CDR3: CASSEVGGEGTEAFF

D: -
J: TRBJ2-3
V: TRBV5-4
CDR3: CASSPPDYPVTDTQYF

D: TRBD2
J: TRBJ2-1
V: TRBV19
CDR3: CASSIDIRGAYNEQFF

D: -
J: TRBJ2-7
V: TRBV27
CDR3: CASSSRDTFYEQYF

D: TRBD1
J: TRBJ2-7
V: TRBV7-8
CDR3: CASSLGQGREQYF

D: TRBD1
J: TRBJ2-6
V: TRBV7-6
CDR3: CASRKQGVGSGANVLTF

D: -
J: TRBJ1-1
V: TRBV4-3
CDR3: CASSQDFLGGWNTEAFF

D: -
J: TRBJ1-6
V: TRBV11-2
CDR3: CASSLDRGVNSPLHF

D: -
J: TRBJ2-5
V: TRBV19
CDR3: CASSIDPGRVETQYF

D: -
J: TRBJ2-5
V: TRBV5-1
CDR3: CASSGGFRETQYF

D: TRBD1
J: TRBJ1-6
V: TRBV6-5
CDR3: CASSWWDRGASPLHF

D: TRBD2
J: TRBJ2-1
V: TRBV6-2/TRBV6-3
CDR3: CASSRGLAGNEQFF

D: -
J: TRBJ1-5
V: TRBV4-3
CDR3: CASSQEVTAPYSNQPQHF

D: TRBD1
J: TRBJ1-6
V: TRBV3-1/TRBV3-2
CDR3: CASSRTGVQITNSPLHF

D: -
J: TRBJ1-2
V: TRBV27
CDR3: CASSLGWNYGYTF

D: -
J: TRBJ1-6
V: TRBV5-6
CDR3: CASSPGGGRQYNSPLHF

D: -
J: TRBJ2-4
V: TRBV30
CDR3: CAWSKRRNIQYF

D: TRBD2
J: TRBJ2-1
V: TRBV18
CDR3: CASSALAGGYNEQFF

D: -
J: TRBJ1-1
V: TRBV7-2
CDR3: CASSLGIVNTEAFF